Below are 6 T cell receptor beta chains sequenced from a single sample in a study of cytomegalovirus exposure and HLA in healthy donors. Primers for the PCR totalled 60 Vbeta and 13 Jbeta. The repertoire was sequenced with immunoSEQ multiplex PCR; TCRdb's copy has only in-frame clones and lacks some. The profile shows around 130,000 clones, roughly 79% of them singletons. Sequenced: PBMCs. The origin of the receptors is a woman aged 40 to 50 in good health and CMV-seronegative.

The chain carries TRBV4-1 and TRBJ2-7, with 8 bases fitting TRBD1. The trim removed 2 bases at V and 4 bases at J, leaving 7 bases unmatched. There are 15 residues in the CDR3. From germline, CDR1 is MGHRA and CDR2 YSYEKL. CDR3 coding DNA: TGCGCCAGCAGCCAACGAGGACAGGGTGGGTACGAGCAGTACTTC. It encodes CASSQRGQGGYEQYF.

The chain employs TRBV7-8 and TRBJ2-1, with a possible D match to TRBD2 (5 bases). The germline V gene encodes CDR1 SGHVS and CDR2 FQNEAQ. Between the trimmed V and J ends, which lost 5 bases and 6 bases, there was a span of 23 bases. The CDR3 has 17 residues. The CDR3 region has the DNA TGTGCCAGCAGCCTCGGCTGGAGCGGAACCCGTCCCAATGAGCAGTTCTTC. Its protein product is CASSLGWSGTRPNEQFF.

The V gene is TRBV10-3, the J gene TRBJ2-2, with 7 nucleotides matching TRBD1. The CDR3 covers 16 residues. Per the germline V gene, CDR1 is ENHRY and CDR2 is SYGVKD. Trimming took 2 bases from V and 2 from J; bases not matched to a gene: 5. The CDR3: CAISEPPGGNTGELFF. For the CDR3, the DNA is TGTGCCATCAGTGAGCCCCCAGGGGGTAACACCGGGGAGCTGTTTTTT.

The CDR3 loop reads CASSPWTSGRKTYEQYF. The CDR3, as DNA: TGTGCCAGCAGTCCTTGGACTAGCGGGAGAAAAACCTACGAGCAGTACTTC. The V call is TRBV28, the J call TRBJ2-7, with 13 bases aligning to TRBD2. The CDR3 has 17 residues. Germline V CDR1 and CDR2: MDHEN, SYDVKM. With 5 bases clipped from V and 2 bases from J, the junction kept 9 bases outside the gene matches.

This clone was observed a few times. The genes are TRBV10-1 and TRBJ1-2, with D possibly being TRBD1 (6 bases). CDR3 size: 13 residues. CDR1 and CDR2 (germline): WNHNN, SYGVQD (reference sequence). The V gene lost 3 bases and the J gene lost 4 bases, with 9 bases spanning the gap. The CDR3 region has the DNA TGCGCCAGCAGTGACAGGGGAAGCTATGGCTACACCTTC. Its protein product is CASSDRGSYGYTF.

This clone was detected only once. The CDR3 DNA reads TGTGCCAGTACCATGGACAGGGTAAACTCTGGGGCCAACGTCCTGACTTTC. It specifies CASTMDRVNSGANVLTF. The V call is TRBV19, the J call TRBJ2-6, with 8 bases matching TRBD1. This CDR3 has 17 amino acids. CDR1 and CDR2 from the germline V gene are LNHDA and SQIVND (reference sequence). Losses at the gene ends were 7 bases for V and 0 bases for J; bases not matched to a gene: 8.